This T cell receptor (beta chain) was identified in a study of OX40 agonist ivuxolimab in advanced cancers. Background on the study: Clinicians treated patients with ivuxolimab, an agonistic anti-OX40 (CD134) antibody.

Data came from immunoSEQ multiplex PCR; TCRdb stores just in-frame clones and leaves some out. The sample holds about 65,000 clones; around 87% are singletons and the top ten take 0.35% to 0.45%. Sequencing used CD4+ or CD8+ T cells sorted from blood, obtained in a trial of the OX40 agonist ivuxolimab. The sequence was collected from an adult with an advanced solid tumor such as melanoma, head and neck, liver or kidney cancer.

The CDR3 is CASSLEGLTNQPQHF. In nucleotides, the CDR3 is TGTGCCAGCAGCTTAGAGGGGCTTACCAATCAGCCCCAGCATTTT. The V gene is TRBV7-9, the J gene TRBJ1-5; possibly TRBD1 for D (5 bases). The CDR3 is 15 residues long. The germline V gene has CDR1 SEHNR and CDR2 FQNEAQ (reference sequence). V dropped 1 base and J dropped 3 bases, with 10 bases sitting between them. Supplemented by reference TRBV7-9 and TRBJ1-5, the full variable domain reads DTGVSQNPRHKITKRGQNVTFRCDPISEHNRLYWYRQTLGQGPEFLTYFQNEAQLEKSRLLSDRFSAERPKGSFSTLEIQRTEQGDSAMYLCASSLEGLTNQPQHFGDGTRLSIL.